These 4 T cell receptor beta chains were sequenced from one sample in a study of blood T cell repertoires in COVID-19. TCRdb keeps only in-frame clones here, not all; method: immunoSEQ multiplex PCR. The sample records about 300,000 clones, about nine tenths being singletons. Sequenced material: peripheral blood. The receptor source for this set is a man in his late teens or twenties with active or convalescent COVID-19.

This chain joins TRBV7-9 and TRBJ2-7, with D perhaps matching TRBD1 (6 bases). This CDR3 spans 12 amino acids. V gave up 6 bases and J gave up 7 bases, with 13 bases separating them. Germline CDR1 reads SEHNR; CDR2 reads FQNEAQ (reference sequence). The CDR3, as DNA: TGTGCCAGCAGAGGAACAGGGAGTGAGCAGTACTTC. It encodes CASRGTGSEQYF.

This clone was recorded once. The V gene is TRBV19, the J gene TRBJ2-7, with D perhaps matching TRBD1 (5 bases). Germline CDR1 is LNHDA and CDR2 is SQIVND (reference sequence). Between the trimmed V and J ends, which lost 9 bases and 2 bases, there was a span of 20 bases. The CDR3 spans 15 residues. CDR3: CARTRATDTTYEQYF. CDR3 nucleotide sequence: TGTGCCAGGACAAGAGCAACGGACACCACCTACGAGCAGTACTTC.

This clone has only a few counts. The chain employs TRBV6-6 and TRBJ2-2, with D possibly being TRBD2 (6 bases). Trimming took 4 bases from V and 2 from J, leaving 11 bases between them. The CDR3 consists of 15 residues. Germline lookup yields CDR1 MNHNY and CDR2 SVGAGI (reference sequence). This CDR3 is CASSFFSGNTGELFF. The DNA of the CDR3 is TGTGCCAGCAGTTTTTTTAGCGGAAACACCGGGGAGCTGTTTTTT.

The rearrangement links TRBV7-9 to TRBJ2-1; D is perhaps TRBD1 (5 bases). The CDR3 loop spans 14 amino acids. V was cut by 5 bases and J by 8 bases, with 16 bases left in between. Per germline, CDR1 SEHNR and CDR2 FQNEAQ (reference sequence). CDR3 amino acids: CASSRKGAWDEQFF. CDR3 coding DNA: TGTGCCAGCAGCAGGAAAGGGGCCTGGGATGAGCAGTTCTTC.